A single sample gave rise to the 10 T cell receptor beta chains below, sequenced in a study of graft-versus-host responses after intestinal transplantation. Graft tissue processing released intraepithelial and lamina propria lymphocytes. Data came from immunoSEQ multiplex PCR; TCRdb stores just in-frame clones and leaves some out. The table shows approximately 8,800 clones, with over 65% occurring only once. Here the sequenced sample was ileum tissue, taken about 70 weeks after intestinal transplant. The receptors were gathered from a human patient who received an intestinal transplant, so some T cells may come from the graft donor.

The chain recombines TRBV2 with TRBJ1-4; D may be TRBD1 (5 bases). Germline V gene lookup returns CDR1 SNHLY and CDR2 FYNNEI. This CDR3 region has 15 residues. V lost 6 bases and J 7 bases, leaving 18 bases between the germline ends. The CDR3 loop reads CASRGEIVPVEKLFF. The CDR3 nucleotides are TGTGCCAGCAGGGGGGAAATCGTTCCTGTTGAAAAACTGTTTTTT.

This clone was picked up one time. The V and J genes are TRBV6-5 and TRBJ2-7; 12 positions match TRBD1. CDR3 length: 14 residues. Looked up from germline, CDR1 is MNHEY and CDR2 is SVGAGI. The trim removed 6 bases at V and 2 bases at J, leaving 2 bases unmatched. CDR3: CASRGQGAPYEQYF. The CDR3 nucleotides read TGTGCCAGCAGGGGACAGGGGGCCCCCTACGAGCAGTACTTC.

In this sample, this clone turned up a few times. The chain employs TRBV28 and TRBJ2-7; D ambiguous. V was pared by 3 bases and J by 6 bases, with 18 bases between. Per germline, CDR1 MDHEN and CDR2 SYDVKM. This CDR3 is 15 amino acids long. The CDR3 region is CASSFFGPLLSEQYF. CDR3 DNA: TGTGCCAGCAGTTTCTTCGGACCACTGCTCTCCGAGCAGTACTTC.

This chain joins TRBV18 and TRBJ1-5; possible D gene TRBD1, 6 bases. This CDR3 has 17 amino acids. V lost 4 bases, J lost 0 bases, and 16 bases lay in between. Germline V gene lookup returns CDR1 KGHSH and CDR2 LQKENI. The CDR3 coding sequence is TGTGCCAGCTCACGGGCGGACAGCCTCTATAGCAATCAGCCCCAGCATTTT. This codes for CASSRADSLYSNQPQHF. Based on the CDR3 plus reference TRBV18 and TRBJ1-5, the full variable domain is NAGVMQNPRHLVRRRGQEARLRCSPMKGHSHVYWYRQLPEEGLKFMVYLQKENIIDESGMPKERFSAEFPKEGPSILRIQQVVRGDSAAYFCASSRADSLYSNQPQHFGDGTRLSIL.

The CDR3, as DNA: TGTGCCAGCAGTTTATCGGGGGCCTTGGGGAAACTGTTTTTT. Residues: CASSLSGALGKLFF. The chain is built from TRBV28 and TRBJ1-4, with D tentatively TRBD1 (6 bases). Looked up from germline, CDR1 is MDHEN and CDR2 is SYDVKM. The CDR3 consists of 14 residues. V lost 1 base and J lost 11, with 14 bases in between.

The gene calls are TRBV6-5 and TRBJ2-7; 7 nucleotides line up with TRBD1. This CDR3 comprises 15 residues. Trimming cost V 0 bases and J 5 bases; bases outside gene matches: 7. Germline V gene lookup returns CDR1 MNHEY and CDR2 SVGAGI. The CDR3 region is CASSYSKGAFDEQYF. DNA for the CDR3: TGTGCCAGCAGTTACTCGAAGGGGGCTTTCGACGAGCAGTACTTC.

The J gene is TRBJ1-5, the V gene TRBV30, with 7 bases matching TRBD1. The CDR3 runs 13 residues. Germline assignment: CDR1 GTSNPN and CDR2 SVGIG (reference sequence). V lost 2 bases, J lost 5 bases, and 3 bases stayed unmatched. CDR3 sequence reads: CAWSTQGDQPQHF. The CDR3 bases are TGTGCCTGGAGTACCCAGGGGGATCAGCCCCAGCATTTT.

The chain employs TRBV28 and TRBJ2-7; D is possibly TRBD1 (6 bases). V was shortened by 2 bases and J by 0 bases, with 11 bases between the two germline ends. The germline gives CDR1 MDHEN, CDR2 SYDVKM. The CDR3 totals 15 residues. In nucleotides, the CDR3 is TGTGCCAGCAGTTTAGTCCGGACAGCCTCCTACGAGCAGTACTTC. Encoded protein: CASSLVRTASYEQYF.

The CDR3: CASSGTGSGYTF. In DNA, the CDR3 is TGTGCCAGCAGCGGGACAGGGTCTGGCTACACCTTC. This chain joins TRBV7-9 and TRBJ1-2, with 9 bases lining up with TRBD1. The V and J ends lost 5 bases and 7 bases, in that order; junction bases with no gene match: 2. The CDR3 is 12 amino acids. The V gene's germline CDR1 is SEHNR and CDR2 FQNEAQ (reference sequence).

In this sample, this clone turned up a few times. The rearrangement joins TRBV18 to TRBJ2-2, with TRBD1 matching 7 bases. The CDR3 length is 14 residues. CDR1 and CDR2 (germline): KGHSH, LQKENI. Unmatched junction bases numbered 3, after V lost 6 bases and J lost 2 bases. As DNA, the CDR3 is TGTGCCAGCTCCCGGGACAGAAACACCGGGGAGCTGTTTTTT. It is translated as CASSRDRNTGELFF.